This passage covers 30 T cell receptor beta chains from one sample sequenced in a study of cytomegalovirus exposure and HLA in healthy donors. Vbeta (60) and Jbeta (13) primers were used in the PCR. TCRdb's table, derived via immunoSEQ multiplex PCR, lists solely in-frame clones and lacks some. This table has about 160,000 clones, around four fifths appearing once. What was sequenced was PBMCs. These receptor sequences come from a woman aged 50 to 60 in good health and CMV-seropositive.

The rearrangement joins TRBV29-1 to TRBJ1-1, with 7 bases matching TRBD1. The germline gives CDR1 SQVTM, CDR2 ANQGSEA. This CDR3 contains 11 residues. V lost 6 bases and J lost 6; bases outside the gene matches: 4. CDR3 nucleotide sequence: TGCAGCGTGATGACAGGGCCTGAAGCTTTCTTT. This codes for CSVMTGPEAFF.

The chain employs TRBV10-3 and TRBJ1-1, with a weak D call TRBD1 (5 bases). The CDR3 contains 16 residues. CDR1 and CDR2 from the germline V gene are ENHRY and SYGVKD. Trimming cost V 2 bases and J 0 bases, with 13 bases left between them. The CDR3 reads CAISEGQGYLNTEAFF. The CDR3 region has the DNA TGTGCCATCAGTGAGGGCCAGGGCTACTTGAACACTGAAGCTTTCTTT.

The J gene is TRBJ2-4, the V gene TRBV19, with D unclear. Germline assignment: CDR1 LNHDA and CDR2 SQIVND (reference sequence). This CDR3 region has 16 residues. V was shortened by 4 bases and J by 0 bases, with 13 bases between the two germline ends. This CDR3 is CASSSIDSLAKNIQYF. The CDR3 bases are TGTGCCAGTAGTAGTATCGACTCACTAGCCAAAAACATTCAGTACTTC.

The CDR3 is CASKPGHRNTEAFF. CDR3 nucleotides: TGTGCCAGCAAACCGGGACACCGGAACACTGAAGCTTTCTTT. The chain is built from TRBV27 and TRBJ1-1, with D perhaps TRBD1 (6 bases). V dropped 7 bases and J dropped 1 base, with 13 bases sitting between them. The CDR3 spans 14 residues. Germline V lookup: CDR1 MNHEY, CDR2 SMNVEV (reference sequence).

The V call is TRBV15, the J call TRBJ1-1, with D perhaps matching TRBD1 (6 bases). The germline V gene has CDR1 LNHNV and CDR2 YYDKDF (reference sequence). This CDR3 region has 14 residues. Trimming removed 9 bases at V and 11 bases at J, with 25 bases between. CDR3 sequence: CATATRDIAFGAFF. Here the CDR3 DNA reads TGTGCCACAGCCACCCGGGACATAGCATTTGGTGCTTTCTTT.

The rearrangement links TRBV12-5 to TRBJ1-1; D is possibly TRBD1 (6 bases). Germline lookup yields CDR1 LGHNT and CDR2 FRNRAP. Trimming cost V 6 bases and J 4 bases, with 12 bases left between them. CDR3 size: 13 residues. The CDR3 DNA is TGTGCTAGTGGCAAACAAGGGGGCACTGAAGCTTTCTTT. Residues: CASGKQGGTEAFF.

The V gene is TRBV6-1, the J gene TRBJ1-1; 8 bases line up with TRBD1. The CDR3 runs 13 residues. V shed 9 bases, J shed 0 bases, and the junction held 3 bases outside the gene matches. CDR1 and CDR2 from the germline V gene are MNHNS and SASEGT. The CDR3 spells CASSQGVNTEAFF. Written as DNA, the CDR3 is TGTGCCAGTTCACAGGGGGTGAACACTGAAGCTTTCTTT.

DNA of the CDR3: TGTGCCAGCAGTTTTACGACAGGGATATACGAGCAGTACTTC. This sequence encodes CASSFTTGIYEQYF. V gene TRBV28 combines with J gene TRBJ2-7; TRBD1 matches 7 bases. The trim removed 3 bases at V and 4 bases at J, leaving 6 bases unmatched. Germline V gives CDR1 MDHEN, CDR2 SYDVKM. The CDR3 is made up of 14 amino acids.

Here the CDR3 DNA reads TGTGCCAGCAGTCACAGGGACGGAGAGACCCAGTACTTC. It codes for CASSHRDGETQYF. This chain connects TRBV27 to TRBJ2-5, with a possible D match to TRBD1 (6 bases). Germline CDR1 and CDR2: MNHEY and SMNVEV (reference sequence). Trimming left V 5 bases short and J 4 bases short, with 11 bases between. The CDR3 spans 13 residues.

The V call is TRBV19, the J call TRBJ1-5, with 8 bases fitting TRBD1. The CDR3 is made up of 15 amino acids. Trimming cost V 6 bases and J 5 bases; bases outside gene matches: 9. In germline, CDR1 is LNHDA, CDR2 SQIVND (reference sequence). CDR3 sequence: CASRDDRGVDQPQHF. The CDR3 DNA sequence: TGTGCCAGTAGAGACGACAGGGGAGTGGATCAGCCCCAGCATTTT.

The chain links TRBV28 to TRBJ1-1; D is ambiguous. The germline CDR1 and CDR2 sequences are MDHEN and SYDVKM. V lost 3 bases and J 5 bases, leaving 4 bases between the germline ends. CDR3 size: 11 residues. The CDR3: CASSFLTEAFF. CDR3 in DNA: TGTGCCAGCAGTTTCCTAACTGAAGCTTTCTTT.

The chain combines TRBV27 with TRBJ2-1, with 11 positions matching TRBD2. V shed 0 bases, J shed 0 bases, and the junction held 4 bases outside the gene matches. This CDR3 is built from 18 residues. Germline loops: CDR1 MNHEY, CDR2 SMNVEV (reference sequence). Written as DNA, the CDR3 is TGTGCCAGCAGTTTATCGGGACTAGCGGCCAGCTCCTACAATGAGCAGTTCTTC. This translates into CASSLSGLAASSYNEQFF.

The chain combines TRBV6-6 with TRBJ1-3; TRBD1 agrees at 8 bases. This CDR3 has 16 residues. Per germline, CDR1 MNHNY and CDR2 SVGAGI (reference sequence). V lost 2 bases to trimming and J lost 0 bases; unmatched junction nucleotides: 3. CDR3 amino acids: CASSYGQGNSGNTIYF. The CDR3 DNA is TGTGCCAGCAGTTACGGACAGGGCAACTCTGGAAACACCATATATTTT.

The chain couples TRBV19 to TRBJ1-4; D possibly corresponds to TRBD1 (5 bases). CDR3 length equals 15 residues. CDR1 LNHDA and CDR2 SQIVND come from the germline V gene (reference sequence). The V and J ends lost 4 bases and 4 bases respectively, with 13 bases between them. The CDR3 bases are TGTGCCAGTAGTAGGGGACTGAGGATTAATGAAAAACTGTTTTTT. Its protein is CASSRGLRINEKLFF.

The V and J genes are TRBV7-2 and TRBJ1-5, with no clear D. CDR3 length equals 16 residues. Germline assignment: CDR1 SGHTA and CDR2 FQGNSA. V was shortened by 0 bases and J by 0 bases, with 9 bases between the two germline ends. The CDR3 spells CASSLAGINSNQPQHF. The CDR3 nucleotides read TGTGCCAGCAGCTTAGCCGGGATCAATAGCAATCAGCCCCAGCATTTT.

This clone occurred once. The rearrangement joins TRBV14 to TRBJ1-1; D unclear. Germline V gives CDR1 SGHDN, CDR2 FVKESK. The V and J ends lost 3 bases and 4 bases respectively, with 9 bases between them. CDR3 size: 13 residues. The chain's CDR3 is CASSQQVGTEAFF. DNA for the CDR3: TGTGCCAGCAGCCAGCAGGTGGGCACTGAAGCTTTCTTT.

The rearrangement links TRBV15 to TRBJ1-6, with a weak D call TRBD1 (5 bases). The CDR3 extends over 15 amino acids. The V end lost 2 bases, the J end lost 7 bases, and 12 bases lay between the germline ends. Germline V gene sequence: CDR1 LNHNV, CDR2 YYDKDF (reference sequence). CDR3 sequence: CATSRTGTWNSPLHF. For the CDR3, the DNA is TGTGCCACCAGCAGAACCGGGACTTGGAATTCACCCCTCCACTTT.

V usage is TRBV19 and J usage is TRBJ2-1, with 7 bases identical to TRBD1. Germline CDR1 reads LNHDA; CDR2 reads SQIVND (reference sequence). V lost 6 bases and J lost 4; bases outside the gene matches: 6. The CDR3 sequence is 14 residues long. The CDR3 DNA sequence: TGTGCCAGTAGAGGGACAGAGACATACAATGAGCAGTTCTTC. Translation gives CASRGTETYNEQFF.

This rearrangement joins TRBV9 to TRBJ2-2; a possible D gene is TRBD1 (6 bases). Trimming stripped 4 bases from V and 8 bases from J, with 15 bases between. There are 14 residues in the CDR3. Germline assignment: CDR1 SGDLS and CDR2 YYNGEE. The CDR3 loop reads CASSPRQASGELFF. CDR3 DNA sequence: TGTGCCAGCAGCCCGAGACAGGCGTCGGGGGAGCTGTTTTTT.

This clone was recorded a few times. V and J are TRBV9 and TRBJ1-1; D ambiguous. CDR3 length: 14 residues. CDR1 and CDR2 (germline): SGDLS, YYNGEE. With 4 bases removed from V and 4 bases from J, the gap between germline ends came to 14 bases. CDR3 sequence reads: CASSPRAPPTEAFF. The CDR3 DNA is TGTGCCAGCAGCCCACGCGCACCCCCCACTGAAGCTTTCTTT.

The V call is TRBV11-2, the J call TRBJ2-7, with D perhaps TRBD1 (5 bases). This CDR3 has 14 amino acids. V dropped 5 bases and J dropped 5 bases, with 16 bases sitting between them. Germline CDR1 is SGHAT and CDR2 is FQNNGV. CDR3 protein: CASSTSRQSNEQYF. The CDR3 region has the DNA TGTGCCAGCAGCACGTCTCGACAGTCCAACGAGCAGTACTTC.

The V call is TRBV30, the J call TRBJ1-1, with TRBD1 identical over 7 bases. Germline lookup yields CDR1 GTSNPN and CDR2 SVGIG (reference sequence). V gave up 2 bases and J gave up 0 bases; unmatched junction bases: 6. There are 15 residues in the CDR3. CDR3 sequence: CAWSPLGTVNTEAFF. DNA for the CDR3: TGTGCCTGGAGTCCCCTCGGGACAGTGAACACTGAAGCTTTCTTT.

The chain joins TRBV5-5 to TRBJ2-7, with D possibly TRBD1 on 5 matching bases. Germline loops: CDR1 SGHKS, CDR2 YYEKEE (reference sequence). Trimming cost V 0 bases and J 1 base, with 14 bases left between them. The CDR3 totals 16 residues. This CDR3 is CASSLGRDSSSYEQYF. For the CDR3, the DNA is TGTGCCAGCAGCTTGGGACGTGACAGCTCATCCTACGAGCAGTACTTC.

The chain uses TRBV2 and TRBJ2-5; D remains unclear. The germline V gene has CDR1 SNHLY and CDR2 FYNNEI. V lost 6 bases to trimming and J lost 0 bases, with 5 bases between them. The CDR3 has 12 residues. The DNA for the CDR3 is TGTGCCAGCAGGGAGTACCAAGAGACCCAGTACTTC. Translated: CASREYQETQYF.

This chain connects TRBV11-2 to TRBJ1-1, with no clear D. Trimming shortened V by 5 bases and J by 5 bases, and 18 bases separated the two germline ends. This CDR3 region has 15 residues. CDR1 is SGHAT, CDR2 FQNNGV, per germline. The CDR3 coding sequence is TGTGCCAGCAGCCCCACTCAACGGACGGGGACTGAAGCTTTCTTT. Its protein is CASSPTQRTGTEAFF.

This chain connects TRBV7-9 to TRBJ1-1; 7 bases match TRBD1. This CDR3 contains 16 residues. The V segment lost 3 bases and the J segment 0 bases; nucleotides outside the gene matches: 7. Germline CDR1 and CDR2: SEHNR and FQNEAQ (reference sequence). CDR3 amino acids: CASSFPKTGLNTEAFF. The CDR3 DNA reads TGTGCCAGCAGCTTTCCTAAGACAGGGTTGAACACTGAAGCTTTCTTT.

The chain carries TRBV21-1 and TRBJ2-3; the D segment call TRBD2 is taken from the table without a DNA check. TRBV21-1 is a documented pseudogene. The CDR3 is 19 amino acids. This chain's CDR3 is CASSMDRETSGGCTDTQYF. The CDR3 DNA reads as TGTGCCAGCAGCATGGATAGGGAGACTAGCGGGGGATGCACAGATACGCAGTATTTT.

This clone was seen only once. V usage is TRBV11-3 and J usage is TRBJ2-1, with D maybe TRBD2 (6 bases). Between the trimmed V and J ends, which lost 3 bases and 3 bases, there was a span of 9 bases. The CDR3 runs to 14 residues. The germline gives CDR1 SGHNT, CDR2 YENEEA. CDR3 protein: CASSFGGVYNEQFF. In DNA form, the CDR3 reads TGTGCCAGCAGCTTTGGAGGGGTCTACAATGAGCAGTTCTTC.

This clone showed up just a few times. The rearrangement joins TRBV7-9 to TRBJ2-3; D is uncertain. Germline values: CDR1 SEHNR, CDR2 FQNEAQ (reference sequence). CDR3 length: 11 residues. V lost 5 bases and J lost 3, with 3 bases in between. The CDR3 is CASSQTDTQYF. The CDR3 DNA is TGTGCCAGCAGCCAAACAGATACGCAGTATTTT.

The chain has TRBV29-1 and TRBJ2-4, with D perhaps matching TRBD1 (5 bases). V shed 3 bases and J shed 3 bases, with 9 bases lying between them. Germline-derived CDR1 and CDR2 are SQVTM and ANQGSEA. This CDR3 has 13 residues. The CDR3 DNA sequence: TGCAGCGTTGAGGCCGACAGCAAAAACATTCAGTACTTC. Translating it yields CSVEADSKNIQYF.